Sequencing of this T cell receptor beta chain was carried out in a study of blood T cell repertoires in COVID-19. Study-wide background: Samples of COVID-19 (acute and convalescent) were obtained from the United States, Italy and Spain.

Authors' processing steps: From reference gene primer amplification, estimates of nucleated cell counts were derived. Profiled with immunoSEQ multiplex PCR; TCRdb holds only in-frame clones, not every one. The D gene and trimming were derived from the DNA, and the V and J assignments and clone size from that table. Among roughly 130,000 clones listed, about nine tenths were seen once. Trimming took off 5 bases at V and 7 bases at J, with 15 bases between the two ends. This CDR3 region has 13 residues. Sample: peripheral blood. This chain joins TRBV12-3 or TRBV12-4 and TRBJ2-7, with D possibly TRBD1 on 6 matching bases. This sequence was found in a human donor with COVID-19, enrolled during active disease. The donor label of this sample is uncertain. The CDR3 DNA reads TGTGCCAGCAGTCCTACCCCCAGGGGAGAGCAGTACTTC. Translation gives CASSPTPRGEQYF.